Below are 20 T cell receptor beta chains sequenced from a single sample in a study of T cell repertoires in cytomegalovirus infection. One entry per CDR3 protein results from TCRdb running MiXCR on the reads. Of a few hundred thousand distinct CDR3 sequences in the sample, 9.5% were seen once. The specimen was PBMCs. All receptors derive from a human donor in good health (CMV status not recorded). Some clones in this sample may be carry-over from other donors' samples.

This clonotype was observed many times. The CDR3 DNA follows: TGTGCCAGCAGCTTACTACAGGGGAGGACTGAAGCTTTCTTT. Translation: CASSLLQGRTEAFF. The rearrangement uses TRBV7-2 and TRBJ1-1, with 7 bases identical to TRBD1. The CDR3 runs to 14 residues. CDR1 and CDR2 (germline): SGHTA, FQGNSA. V shed 2 bases, J shed 5 bases, and the junction held 5 bases outside the gene matches.

V is TRBV28 and J is TRBJ2-7; 14 bases line up with TRBD2. The CDR3 is 18 amino acids. CDR1 is MDHEN, CDR2 SYDVKM, per germline. V dropped 10 bases and J dropped 5; count of bases not matched to a gene: 19. The CDR3 sequence is CATSGLTSGRALGNEQYF. DNA for the CDR3: TGTGCCACCTCTGGACTGACTAGCGGGAGGGCCTTAGGGAACGAGCAGTACTTC. Together with reference TRBV28 and TRBJ2-7, the CDR3 gives the full variable domain: DVKVTQSSRYLVKRTGEKVFLECVQDMDHENMFWYRQDPGLGLRLIYFSYDVKMKEKGDIPEGYSVSREKKERFSLILESASTNQTSMYLCATSGLTSGRALGNEQYFGPGTRLTVT.

The V and J genes are TRBV6-2 or TRBV6-3 and TRBJ2-3; no reliable D call. The V end lost 0 bases, the J end lost 2 bases, and 9 bases lay between the germline ends. This CDR3 region has 15 residues. Germline assignment: CDR1 MNHEY and CDR2 SVGEGT. The CDR3 DNA is TGTGCCAGCAGTTACTCGAGTTACGCCACAGATACGCAGTATTTT. The encoded protein is CASSYSSYATDTQYF.

This clonotype was detected many times. CDR3: CASSYSQRRSYEQYF. As DNA, the CDR3 is TGTGCCAGCAGTTACTCGCAGCGGCGGTCCTACGAGCAGTACTTC. The chain links TRBV6-2 or TRBV6-3 to TRBJ2-7; D is possibly TRBD2 (5 bases). V was cut by 0 bases and J by 1 base, with 10 bases left in between. The CDR3 is 15 amino acids. Looked up from germline, CDR1 is MNHEY and CDR2 is SVGEGT.

This clonotype has a count of ten or more. The CDR3 spells CASSLDNRVNSPLHF. The CDR3 region has the DNA TGTGCCAGCAGCTTAGATAACAGGGTCAATTCACCCCTCCACTTT. The chain links TRBV7-2 to TRBJ1-6; perhaps TRBD1 as D (6 bases). V was cut by 1 base and J by 7 bases, with 11 bases left in between. The CDR3 contains 15 residues. Germline V gene sequence: CDR1 SGHTA, CDR2 FQGNSA.

This chain joins TRBV6-5 and TRBJ2-7; D is perhaps TRBD1 (6 bases). Per the germline V gene, CDR1 is MNHEY and CDR2 is SVGAGI. CDR3 length: 14 residues. Trimming stripped 6 bases from V and 0 bases from J, with 12 bases between. CDR3: CASRLTGSSYEQYF. For the CDR3, the DNA is TGTGCCAGCAGGCTGACAGGTTCCTCCTACGAGCAGTACTTC.

The gene calls are TRBV20-1 and TRBJ2-3; weak D call: TRBD2 (6 bases). V lost 7 bases to trimming and J lost 0 bases, with 20 bases between them. The CDR3 has 16 amino acids. From germline, CDR1 is DFQATT and CDR2 SNEGSKA (reference sequence). This CDR3 reads CSVRAKRAGSTDTQYF. The CDR3 nucleotides read TGCAGTGTTAGGGCAAAGCGGGCCGGGAGCACAGATACGCAGTATTTT.

This chain connects TRBV6-2 or TRBV6-3 to TRBJ2-2; TRBD2 is a possible D gene (5 bases). This CDR3 spans 17 amino acids. Germline CDR1 MNHEY, CDR2 SVGEGT. The ends were cut back, 2 bases at V and 8 bases at J, with 21 bases in the middle. The CDR3 nucleotides are TGTGCCAGCAGTTACCCATATCGGCCGAGTGGAGGTGGGGAGCTGTTTTTT. Translation: CASSYPYRPSGGGELFF.

The rearrangement links TRBV7-2 to TRBJ2-7; 7 nucleotides agree with TRBD2. Germline V CDR1 and CDR2: SGHTA, FQGNSA. With 5 bases clipped from V and 1 base from J, the junction kept 8 bases outside the gene matches. The length of the CDR3 is 15 residues. For the CDR3, the DNA is TGTGCCAGCAGCCCTACGACTAGCACATCCTACGAGCAGTACTTC. It codes for CASSPTTSTSYEQYF.

This clonotype showed up just a few times. CDR3 bases: TGCAGCGTCACGGGACAGCCGAACACTGAAGCTTTCTTT. This codes for CSVTGQPNTEAFF. The V call is TRBV29-1, the J call TRBJ1-1; 7 bases align to TRBD1. Germline-derived CDR1 and CDR2 are SQVTM and ANQGSEA. The CDR3 covers 13 residues. V lost 6 bases, J lost 1 base, and 5 bases stayed unmatched.

In this sample, this clonotype turned up many times. The rearrangement links TRBV12-3 or TRBV12-4 to TRBJ1-3, with a possible D match to TRBD1 (5 bases). Trimming removed 6 bases at V and 4 bases at J, with 19 bases between. This CDR3 comprises 16 residues. This chain's CDR3 is CASSRMGRGSGNTIYF. The CDR3 DNA is TGTGCCAGCAGCCGAATGGGACGGGGCTCAGGAAACACCATATATTTT.

This chain links TRBV19 with TRBJ1-5; perhaps TRBD1 as D (5 bases). Trimming took 11 bases from V and 0 from J, leaving 17 bases between them. Germline V CDR1 and CDR2: LNHDA, SQIVND (reference sequence). The CDR3 runs 15 residues. Here the CDR3 reads CASDTKFNSNQPQHF. DNA of the CDR3: TGTGCCTCGGACACGAAGTTTAATAGCAATCAGCCCCAGCATTTT.

This clonotype was detected ten times or more. V and J are TRBV4-3 and TRBJ1-3; D gene unclear. In germline, CDR1 is LGHNA, CDR2 YSLEER. The CDR3 is made up of 13 amino acids. V was shortened by 6 bases and J by 0 bases, with 6 bases between the two germline ends. CDR3 DNA: TGCGCCAGCAGTCGGGGCTCTGGAAACACCATATATTTT. It specifies CASSRGSGNTIYF.

In regard to this clonotype: This may be a read error, as it is one base from a much larger clone. The rearrangement uses TRBV11-2 and TRBJ2-1; D tentatively fits TRBD1 or TRBD2 (6 bases each). Trimming removed 7 bases from V and 12 bases from J, with 31 bases in between. CDR1 is SGHAT and CDR2 is FQNNGV in the germline V gene. There are 17 residues in the CDR3. The chain's CDR3 is CASIDLGGTNEKRRQFF. CDR3 bases: TGTGCCAGCATCGACCTAGGAGGGACAAACGAAAAGAGGCGGCAGTTCTTC. Looking up the rest from reference TRBV11-2 and TRBJ2-1 gives the full variable domain: EAGVAQSPRYKIIEKRQSVAFWCNPISGHATLYWYQQILGQGPKLLIQFQNNGVVDDSQLPKDRFSAERLKGVDSTLKIQPAKLEDSAVYLCASIDLGGTNEKRRQFFGPGTRLTVL.

This clonotype has a count of ten or more. The chain employs TRBV7-2 and TRBJ1-1; the D gene is possibly TRBD1 (5 bases). The V gene lost 4 bases and the J gene lost 5 bases, with 11 bases spanning the gap. This CDR3 is 13 amino acids long. Germline V gene lookup returns CDR1 SGHTA and CDR2 FQGNSA. CDR3 DNA: TGTGCCAGCAGCTCACTCTACAGGACTGAAGCTTTCTTT. This gives the protein CASSSLYRTEAFF.

J is TRBJ1-5 and V is TRBV7-3; 7 bases are shared with TRBD1. The V gene's germline CDR1 is SGHTA and CDR2 FQGTGA. The CDR3 sequence is 18 residues long. V shed 1 base and J 3 bases; nucleotides not matched to a gene: 12. CDR3 nucleotide sequence: TGTGCCAGCAGCTTAAGAAGGACAGGCCTAAGCTTCAATCAGCCCCAGCATTTT. Translating gives CASSLRRTGLSFNQPQHF.

This clonotype was seen many times. V gene TRBV4-3 combines with J gene TRBJ1-4; D is undetermined. V gave up 2 bases and J gave up 0 bases, with 7 bases separating them. The CDR3 is 15 amino acids. CDR1 is LGHNA, CDR2 YSLEER, per germline. The CDR3 DNA sequence: TGCGCCAGCAGCCAAACTGCATCAACTAATGAAAAACTGTTTTTT. It translates to CASSQTASTNEKLFF.

Only a few counts were recorded for this clonotype. The gene calls are TRBV4-2 and TRBJ1-2; unclear D gene. Germline CDR1 and CDR2: LGHNA and YNFKEQ. The ends were cut back, 0 bases at V and 4 bases at J, with 15 bases in the middle. The CDR3 runs 16 residues. CDR3 nucleotides: TGTGCCAGCAGCCAAGAGCGAACAGATATATCCTATGGCTACACCTTC. Its protein is CASSQERTDISYGYTF.

The chain combines TRBV5-6 with TRBJ1-1; D is perhaps TRBD1 (5 bases). This CDR3 contains 14 residues. CDR1 and CDR2 from the germline V gene are SGHDT and YYEEEE. Trimming removed 0 bases at V and 6 bases at J, with 12 bases between. CDR3 loop: CASSLDGRGAEAFF. CDR3 DNA sequence: TGTGCCAGCAGCTTGGACGGGAGAGGGGCTGAAGCTTTCTTT.

This clonotype was detected many times. V gene TRBV7-3 combines with J gene TRBJ1-3; D is undetermined. Trimming left V 5 bases short and J 7 bases short, with 12 bases between. CDR1 is SGHTA, CDR2 FQGTGA, per germline. The CDR3 loop spans 13 amino acids. The CDR3 loop is CASSPGRGNTIYF. As DNA, the CDR3 is TGTGCCAGCAGCCCCGGACGTGGGAACACCATATATTTT.